The 30 T cell receptor beta chains below were found in one sample sequenced in a study of T cells in Graves' hyperthyroidism and ophthalmopathy. RNA transcripts were the template for amplifying TCR beta CDR3 regions. The HTBI primer set served for first-round RT-PCR of the TCR CDR3. TCRdb analysed the multiplex PCR reads with MiXCR anew, one entry per CDR3 protein. The sample shows 45,000 to 50,000 distinct CDR3 sequences, around 49% of them seen only once. Sample: peripheral blood or thyroid tissue (not recorded which). Source of these receptors: a woman in her fifties or sixties with Graves' hyperthyroidism.

The chain joins TRBV13 to TRBJ2-1; 11 nucleotides match TRBD2. This CDR3 spans 16 amino acids. The germline CDR1 and CDR2 sequences are PRHDT and FYEKMQ (reference sequence). After removal of 0 bases from V and 7 bases from J, the junction contained 5 bases not matched to a gene. The DNA for the CDR3 is TGTGCCAGCAGCTTAGGCCTAGCGGGGGGTTTGAATGAGCAGTTCTTC. Translated: CASSLGLAGGLNEQFF.

This clonotype appeared many times. The chain combines TRBV5-8 with TRBJ2-6; 8 nucleotides line up with TRBD1. Germline V gives CDR1 SGHTS, CDR2 YDEGEE. V shed 4 bases and J 2 bases; nucleotides not matched to a gene: 8. This CDR3 is built from 17 residues. In nucleotides, the CDR3 is TGTGCCAGCAGCCGTGGACAGGGAGTCGCTGGGGCCAACGTCCTGACTTTC. It specifies CASSRGQGVAGANVLTF.

This clonotype was recorded at least ten times. The chain combines TRBV6-2 or TRBV6-3 with TRBJ2-7; maybe TRBD1 (5 bases). The CDR3 totals 13 residues. CDR1 is MNHEY and CDR2 is SVGEGT in the germline V gene. The V end lost 10 bases, the J end lost 0 bases, and 13 bases lay between the germline ends. CDR3: CATKFGHSYEQYF. CDR3 in DNA: TGTGCCACAAAATTCGGACACTCCTACGAGCAGTACTTC.

The V call is TRBV7-9, the J call TRBJ2-6; 7 bases are a match to TRBD1. V lost 6 bases to trimming and J lost 2 bases; unmatched junction nucleotides: 16. Germline V lookup: CDR1 SEHNR, CDR2 FQNEAQ (reference sequence). There are 19 residues in the CDR3. This CDR3 is CASSSPGTAGGTGANVLTF. CDR3 sequence (DNA): TGTGCCAGCAGTTCCCCCGGGACAGCTGGGGGTACTGGGGCCAACGTCCTGACTTTC. Full variable domain (remainder filled in from reference TRBV7-9 and TRBJ2-6): DTGVSQNPRHKITKRGQNVTFRCDPISEHNRLYWYRQTLGQGPEFLTYFQNEAQLEKSRLLSDRFSAERPKGSFSTLEIQRTEQGDSAMYLCASSSPGTAGGTGANVLTFGAGSRLTVL.

The chain recombines TRBV10-2 with TRBJ2-2, with a tentative D call TRBD2 (5 bases). V lost 9 bases and J lost 6, with 20 bases in between. The V gene's germline CDR1 is WSHSY and CDR2 SAAADI. The CDR3 is 15 residues long. CDR3 coding DNA: TGCGCCAGTTTAGGACTGGCGGTGAAGCCCGGGGAGCTGTTTTTT. Amino acids: CASLGLAVKPGELFF.

The chain employs TRBV20-1 and TRBJ2-5, with 14 bases identical to TRBD2. The CDR3 is 16 residues long. V was clipped by 4 bases and J by 5 bases; unmatched bases: 9. The germline CDR1 and CDR2 sequences are DFQATT and SNEGSKA (reference sequence). The CDR3 DNA sequence: TGCAGTGCTATTGCCGGGACTAGCGGGAGATTGGAGACCCAGTACTTC. Its protein product is CSAIAGTSGRLETQYF.

The table lists this clonotype with a count of one. The chain recombines TRBV7-9 with TRBJ1-1; the D is unclear. The CDR3 totals 15 residues. Trimming stripped 2 bases from V and 0 bases from J, with 10 bases between. Germline V gene lookup returns CDR1 SEHNR and CDR2 FQNEAQ (reference sequence). CDR3 protein: CASSLFRGVNTEAFF. Written as DNA, the CDR3 is TGTGCCAGCAGCTTATTCCGGGGAGTGAACACTGAAGCTTTCTTT.

The rearrangement links TRBV20-1 to TRBJ1-2; D gene uncertain. This CDR3 spans 12 amino acids. Trimming took 6 bases from V and 4 from J, leaving 12 bases between them. Germline V gene sequence: CDR1 DFQATT, CDR2 SNEGSKA (reference sequence). The CDR3 region has the DNA TGCAGTGCCGAGTCTGGAGGCTATGGCTACACCTTC. Translation gives CSAESGGYGYTF.

The J gene is TRBJ2-5, the V gene TRBV7-2; 10 bases are shared with TRBD2. Germline CDR1 reads SGHTA; CDR2 reads FQGNSA. The CDR3 length is 15 residues. The J segment lost 4 bases and the V segment lost 11 bases, leaving 13 bases of the junction unmatched. CDR3 protein: CACAGVAGGGETQYF. The CDR3 DNA is TGTGCCTGCGCGGGAGTAGCGGGAGGAGGAGAGACCCAGTACTTC. The variable domain in full, completed from reference TRBV7-2 and TRBJ2-5, reads GAGVSQSPSNKVTEKGKDVELRCDPISGHTALYWYRQSLGQGLEFLIYFQGNSAPDKSGLPSDRFSAERTGGSVSTLTIQRTQQEDSAVYLCACAGVAGGGETQYFGPGTRLLVL.

This clonotype has ten or more counts. The chain uses TRBV6-2 or TRBV6-3 and TRBJ1-2, with TRBD1 identical over 7 bases. Germline values: CDR1 MNHEY, CDR2 SVGEGT. V shed 6 bases, J shed 4 bases, and the junction held 5 bases outside the gene matches. The CDR3 runs to 13 residues. This CDR3 reads CASSQNRGYGYTF. CDR3 nucleotides: TGTGCCAGCAGCCAGAACAGGGGCTATGGCTACACCTTC.

This clonotype was picked up many times. The rearrangement joins TRBV11-2 to TRBJ1-1; 7 nucleotides match TRBD1. In germline, CDR1 is SGHAT, CDR2 FQNNGV. This CDR3 has 14 amino acids. With 6 bases clipped from V and 1 base from J, the junction kept 5 bases outside the gene matches. Here the CDR3 DNA reads TGTGCCAGCAGGGGCGGGACAGCGAACACTGAAGCTTTCTTT. Its translation: CASRGGTANTEAFF.

This clonotype was counted at least ten times. The chain joins TRBV19 to TRBJ2-7; TRBD1 might be the D (6 bases). V lost 3 bases to trimming and J lost 5 bases, with 11 bases between them. CDR1 and CDR2 (germline): LNHDA, SQIVND (reference sequence). The length of the CDR3 is 13 residues. The CDR3 region is CASSILQGDEQYF. In nucleotides, the CDR3 is TGTGCCAGTAGTATCCTACAGGGAGACGAGCAGTACTTC. The whole variable domain, filled in from reference TRBV19 and TRBJ2-7, reads DGGITQSPKYLFRKEGQNVTLSCEQNLNHDAMYWYRQDPGQGLRLIYYSQIVNDFQKGDIAEGYSVSREKKESFPLTVTSAQKNPTAFYLCASSILQGDEQYFGPGTRLTVT.

This chain links TRBV7-2 with TRBJ1-4; 7 positions match TRBD1. The CDR3 extends over 16 amino acids. Trimming at V came to 5 bases and at J to 1 base, leaving 7 bases not matched to a gene. Germline V gene data show CDR1 as SGHTA and CDR2 as FQGNSA. Written as DNA, the CDR3 is TGTGCCAGCAGCCGACTTGGGACAGTAACTAATGAAAAACTGTTTTTT. Protein sequence: CASSRLGTVTNEKLFF.

This clonotype showed up just once. Because it lacks the conserved phenylalanine or tryptophan at the end, this CDR3 is likely a read error. The J gene is TRBJ1-5, the V gene TRBV2; possible D gene TRBD1, 5 bases. V lost 5 bases and J lost 4, with 12 bases in between. The CDR3 is 14 amino acids. Germline V gives CDR1 SNHLY, CDR2 FYNNEI. CDR3 sequence: CASSLTEKNQPQHL. CDR3 coding DNA: TGTGCCAGCAGTTTGACAGAGAAAAATCAGCCCCAGCATTTA.

The table lists this clonotype with a few counts. The chain is built from TRBV29-1 and TRBJ1-2; D is ambiguous. The CDR3 totals 14 residues. Trimming took 6 bases from V and 1 from J, leaving 15 bases between them. Germline-derived CDR1 and CDR2 are SQVTM and ANQGSEA. The CDR3 protein is CSVAQGALNYGYTF. CDR3 DNA: TGCAGCGTGGCCCAAGGAGCGCTTAACTATGGCTACACCTTC.

The chain couples TRBV10-3 to TRBJ2-2; D call uncertain. Germline values: CDR1 ENHRY, CDR2 SYGVKD. Trimming removed 4 bases from V and 2 bases from J, with 8 bases in between. This CDR3 spans 14 amino acids. In nucleotides, the CDR3 is TGTGCCATCAGTGGGGGTAGCAACACCGGGGAGCTGTTTTTT. Protein: CAISGGSNTGELFF.

This clonotype has ten or more counts. The gene calls are TRBV2 and TRBJ2-7; D unresolved. Germline V lookup: CDR1 SNHLY, CDR2 FYNNEI. The CDR3 covers 12 residues. Trimming took 3 bases from V and 6 from J, leaving 9 bases between them. The CDR3, as DNA: TGTGCCAGCAGTGACTCCCTAGGCGAGCAGTACTTC. Translating it yields CASSDSLGEQYF.

This clonotype was picked up one time. The chain employs TRBV2 and TRBJ1-1; D remains ambiguous. Germline V gene data show CDR1 as SNHLY and CDR2 as FYNNEI. The V end lost 11 bases, the J end lost 0 bases, and 16 bases lay between the germline ends. CDR3 length: 14 residues. DNA of the CDR3: TGTGCCTACATTCGACCCGGATTGAACACTGAAGCTTTCTTT. It encodes CAYIRPGLNTEAFF.

Details on this clonotype: An end of the junction does not agree with germline; a read error may underlie this. The chain carries TRBV11-2 and TRBJ2-7; D not certain. The CDR3 sequence is 13 residues long. Germline lookup yields CDR1 SGHAT and CDR2 FQNNGV. The CDR3 here is CVSSSGFRYEQYF. CDR3 in DNA: TGTGTCAGCAGCTCAGGCTTCCGCTACGAGCAGTACTTC.

Many counts were recorded for this clonotype. V gene TRBV6-5 combines with J gene TRBJ1-5; D gene unclear. The germline CDR1 and CDR2 sequences are MNHEY and SVGAGI. Trimming pared 5 bases from V and 3 bases from J, leaving 14 bases between. This CDR3 region has 15 residues. Here the CDR3 reads CASSPKAGVNQPQHF. Here the CDR3 DNA reads TGTGCCAGCAGTCCCAAAGCGGGTGTCAATCAGCCCCAGCATTTT.

About this clonotype itself: One end of the junction does not line up with germline, which may come from a read error. J is TRBJ2-3 and V is TRBV10-3, with 7 bases aligning to TRBD1. The CDR3 runs 12 residues. Per germline, CDR1 ENHRY and CDR2 SYGVKD. The DNA for the CDR3 is TGTGCCATCAGTGAAGGGACAGATGCGCAGTATTTT. Protein product: CAISEGTDAQYF.

This clonotype was found a few times. The V and J genes are TRBV29-1 and TRBJ1-1, with unresolved D. The CDR3 runs to 12 residues. Germline CDR1 and CDR2: SQVTM and ANQGSEA. As DNA, the CDR3 is TGCAGTGTCGCGCGGCGGGACACTGAAGCTTTCTTT. It codes for CSVARRDTEAFF.

This clonotype was counted many times. The V call is TRBV20-1, the J call TRBJ2-7; D is possibly TRBD2 (6 bases). The CDR3 has 12 amino acids. CDR1 is DFQATT and CDR2 is SNEGSKA in the germline V gene (reference sequence). Trimming removed 1 base from V and 6 bases from J, with 10 bases in between. In DNA, the CDR3 is TGCAGTGCTAGAGTTCAGGGAGGCGAGCAGTACTTC. Encoded protein: CSARVQGGEQYF.

This clonotype was seen many times. The V gene is TRBV28, the J gene TRBJ1-1, with TRBD1 identical over 8 bases. Germline values: CDR1 MDHEN, CDR2 SYDVKM. V dropped 8 bases and J dropped 4; count of bases not matched to a gene: 9. CDR3 length: 14 residues. In nucleotides, the CDR3 is TGTGCCAGCTATGGTCTCACAGGGGGCACTGAAGCTTTCTTT. This codes for CASYGLTGGTEAFF.

The sample holds a few counts of this clonotype. This may be a read error: a much more frequent sequence differs by one nucleotide. It is likely a read error, because the conserved phenylalanine at the end of the CDR3 is missing. The CDR3 loop reads CASSHLGGYEQYL. CDR3 coding DNA: TGTGCCAGCAGCCACCTGGGGGGCTACGAGCAGTACCTC. The rearrangement uses TRBV14 and TRBJ2-7; tentative D call: TRBD2 (6 bases). The CDR3 covers 13 residues. Deletions cut 3 bases from V and 3 bases from J, with 9 bases between. The V gene's germline CDR1 is SGHDN and CDR2 FVKESK.

The chain is built from TRBV10-3 and TRBJ2-5; a weak D match, TRBD2 (6 bases). Looked up from germline, CDR1 is ENHRY and CDR2 is SYGVKD. Deletions cut 4 bases from V and 7 bases from J, with 13 bases between. The CDR3 runs 13 residues. CDR3 in amino acids: CAISVGQGGTQYF. DNA for the CDR3: TGTGCCATCAGTGTTGGGCAGGGAGGGACCCAGTACTTC.

The rearrangement links TRBV14 to TRBJ2-7; TRBD2 agrees at 13 bases. The germline V gene encodes CDR1 SGHDN and CDR2 FVKESK. The J segment lost 2 bases and the V segment lost 4 bases, leaving 2 bases of the junction unmatched. This CDR3 comprises 15 residues. The CDR3 sequence: CASSRTSGGTYEQYF. In DNA form, the CDR3 reads TGTGCCAGCAGCCGGACTAGCGGGGGAACCTACGAGCAGTACTTC.

This clonotype occurred many times. The chain links TRBV6-5 to TRBJ1-4, with D possibly TRBD1 on 5 matching bases. There are 14 residues in the CDR3. CDR1 MNHEY and CDR2 SVGAGI come from the germline V gene. Between the trimmed V and J ends, which lost 0 bases and 8 bases, there was a span of 10 bases. CDR3 nucleotides: TGTGCCAGCAGTTACTCGAGGGGAAGAGAAAAACTGTTTTTT. Translating it yields CASSYSRGREKLFF.

The sample holds many counts of this clonotype. The J gene is TRBJ1-3, the V gene TRBV10-3; maybe TRBD1 (6 bases). The CDR3 loop spans 13 amino acids. V lost 11 bases and J lost 4, with 15 bases in between. Looked up from germline, CDR1 is ENHRY and CDR2 is SYGVKD. CDR3 loop: CAGRGAPGNTIYF. CDR3 bases: TGTGCCGGGCGGGGGGCGCCGGGAAACACCATATATTTT.

As regards this clonotype: Given a much more abundant clone one base away, this may be a read error. The chain has TRBV20-1 and TRBJ2-1, with D tentatively TRBD2 (7 bases). The V gene's germline CDR1 is DFQATT and CDR2 SNEGSKA (reference sequence). The CDR3 has 13 amino acids. The CDR3 protein is CSAVEGRGDERFF. The CDR3 DNA follows: TGCAGTGCCGTAGAAGGGAGGGGGGATGAGCGGTTCTTC.